What follows describes a single T cell receptor (beta chain). Participants came from roughly 24 US areas, aged roughly 18 to 89 years. Participants' reported clinical history set cohort assignment. Exposed study participants had met a COVID-19 case within 2 weeks before entry. The data originate from a study of blood T cell repertoires in COVID-19. Study as a whole: Sources were T cells, B-cell-depleted T cells, or PBMCs; the material itself was cDNA or gDNA.

The table came from immunoSEQ multiplex PCR; TCRdb's copy has only in-frame clones and leaves some out. The sample consists of about 140,000 clones, around four fifths of them appearing once. This sequence originates from a man aged 70 or older who had been exposed to COVID-19. The sample taken for sequencing was PBMCs or T cells enriched from blood (not recorded which).

In DNA form, the CDR3 reads TGCGCCAGCAGCTTAAGCGGGCCCCAGTACTTC. This translates into CASSLSGPQYF. The chain is built from TRBV5-1 and TRBJ2-5; D perhaps matches TRBD2 (6 bases). This CDR3 region has 11 residues. Germline loops: CDR1 SGHRS, CDR2 YFSETQ. V lost 2 bases, J lost 9 bases, and 8 bases lay in between.